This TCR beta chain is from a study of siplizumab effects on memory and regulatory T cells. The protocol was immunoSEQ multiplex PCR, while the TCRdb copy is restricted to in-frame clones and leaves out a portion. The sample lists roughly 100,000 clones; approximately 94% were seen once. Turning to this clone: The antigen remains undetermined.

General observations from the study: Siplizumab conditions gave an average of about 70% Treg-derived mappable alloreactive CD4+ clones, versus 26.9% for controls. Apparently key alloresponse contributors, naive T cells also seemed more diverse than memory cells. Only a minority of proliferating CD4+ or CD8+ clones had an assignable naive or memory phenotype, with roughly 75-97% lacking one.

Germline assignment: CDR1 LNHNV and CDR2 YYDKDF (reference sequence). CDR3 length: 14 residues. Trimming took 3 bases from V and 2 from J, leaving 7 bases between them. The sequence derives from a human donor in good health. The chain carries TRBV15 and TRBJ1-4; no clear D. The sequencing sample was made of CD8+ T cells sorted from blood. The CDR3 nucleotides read TGTGCCACCAGCAGGAGGACCACTAATGAAAAACTGTTTTTT. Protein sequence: CATSRRTTNEKLFF. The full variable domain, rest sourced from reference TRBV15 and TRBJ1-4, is DAMVIQNPRYQVTQFGKPVTLSCSQTLNHNVMYWYQQKSSQAPKLLFHYYDKDFNNEADTPDNFQSRRPNTSFCFLDIRSPGLGDTAMYLCATSRRTTNEKLFFGSGTQLSVL.